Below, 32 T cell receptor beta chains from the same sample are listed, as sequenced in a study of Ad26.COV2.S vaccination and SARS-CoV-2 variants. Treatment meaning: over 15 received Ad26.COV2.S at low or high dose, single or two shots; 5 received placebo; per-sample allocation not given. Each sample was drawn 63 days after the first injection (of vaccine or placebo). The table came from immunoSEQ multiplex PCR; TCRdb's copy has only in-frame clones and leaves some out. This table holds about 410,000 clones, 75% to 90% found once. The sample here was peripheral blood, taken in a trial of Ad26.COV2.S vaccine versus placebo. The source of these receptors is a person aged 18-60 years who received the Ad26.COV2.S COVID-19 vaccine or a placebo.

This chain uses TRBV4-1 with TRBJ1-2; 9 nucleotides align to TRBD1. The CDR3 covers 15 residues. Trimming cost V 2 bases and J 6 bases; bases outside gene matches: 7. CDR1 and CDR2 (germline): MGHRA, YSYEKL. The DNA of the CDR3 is TGCGCCAGCAGCCAACCCGGGACAGGGAAGAATGGCTACACCTTC. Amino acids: CASSQPGTGKNGYTF.

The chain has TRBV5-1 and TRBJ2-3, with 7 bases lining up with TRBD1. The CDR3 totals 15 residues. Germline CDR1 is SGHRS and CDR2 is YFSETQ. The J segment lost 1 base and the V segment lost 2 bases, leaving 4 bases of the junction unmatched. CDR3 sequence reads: CASSFKGAGTDTQYF. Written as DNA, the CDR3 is TGCGCCAGCAGCTTTAAGGGGGCCGGCACAGATACGCAGTATTTT.

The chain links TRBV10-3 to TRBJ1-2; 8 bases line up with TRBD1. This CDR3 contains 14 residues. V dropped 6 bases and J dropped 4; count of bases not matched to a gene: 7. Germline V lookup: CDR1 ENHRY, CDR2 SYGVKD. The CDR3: CAISGTGNSYGYTF. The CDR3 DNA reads TGTGCCATCAGCGGGACAGGCAACTCCTATGGCTACACCTTC.

For the CDR3, the DNA is TGCGCCAGCAGCACCAACCCCGGGACAGGGAGACGGAACACTGAAGCTTTCTTT. This gives the protein CASSTNPGTGRRNTEAFF. The chain carries TRBV5-1 and TRBJ1-1; TRBD1 matches 9 bases. Germline CDR1 SGHRS, CDR2 YFSETQ. Trimming at V came to 4 bases and at J to 1 base, leaving 14 bases not matched to a gene. There are 18 residues in the CDR3.

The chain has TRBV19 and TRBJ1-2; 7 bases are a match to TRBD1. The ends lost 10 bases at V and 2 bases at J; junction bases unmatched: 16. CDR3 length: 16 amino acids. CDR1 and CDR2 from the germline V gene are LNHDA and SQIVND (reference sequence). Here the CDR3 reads CATIRRTGAGNYGYTF. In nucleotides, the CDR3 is TGTGCCACCATACGACGAACAGGGGCGGGGAACTATGGCTACACCTTC.

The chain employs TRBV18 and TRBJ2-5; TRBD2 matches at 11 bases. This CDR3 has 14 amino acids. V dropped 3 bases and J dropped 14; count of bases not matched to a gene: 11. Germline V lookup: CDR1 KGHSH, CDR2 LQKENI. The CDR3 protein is CASSPLAGGGPEYF. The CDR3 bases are TGTGCCAGCTCACCCCTAGCGGGGGGCGGTCCTGAATACTTC.

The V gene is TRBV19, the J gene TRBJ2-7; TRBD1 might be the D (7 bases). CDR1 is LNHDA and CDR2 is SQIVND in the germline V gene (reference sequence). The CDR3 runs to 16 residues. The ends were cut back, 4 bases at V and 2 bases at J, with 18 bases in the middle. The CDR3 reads CASSKEGQGGTYEQYF. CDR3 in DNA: TGTGCCAGTAGTAAAGAGGGGCAGGGGGGTACCTACGAGCAGTACTTC.

DNA of the CDR3: TGTGCCAGTAGGAAAGGGCAGGGGGCTTTAGGCAATCAGCCCCAGCATTTT. Encoded protein: CASRKGQGALGNQPQHF. This chain connects TRBV19 to TRBJ1-5; 8 bases match TRBD1. Germline trimming cut 6 bases from V and 2 bases from J; bases unmatched to any gene: 12. The germline CDR1 and CDR2 sequences are LNHDA and SQIVND (reference sequence). CDR3 length: 17 amino acids.

CDR3 loop: CASTKPGPNYGYTF. The CDR3 DNA is TGTGCCAGCACTAAACCCGGGCCTAACTATGGCTACACCTTC. This rearrangement joins TRBV6-5 to TRBJ1-2; D is undetermined. Germline-derived CDR1 and CDR2 are MNHEY and SVGAGI. The CDR3 has 14 residues. The V end was cut by 7 bases, the J end by 0 bases, with 12 bases between.

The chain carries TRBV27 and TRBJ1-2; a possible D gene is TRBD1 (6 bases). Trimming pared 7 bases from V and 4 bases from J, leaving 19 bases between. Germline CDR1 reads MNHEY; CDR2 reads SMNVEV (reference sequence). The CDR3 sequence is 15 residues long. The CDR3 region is CASTSSGGGVYGYTF. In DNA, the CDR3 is TGTGCCAGCACGTCGAGTGGAGGGGGAGTCTATGGCTACACCTTC.

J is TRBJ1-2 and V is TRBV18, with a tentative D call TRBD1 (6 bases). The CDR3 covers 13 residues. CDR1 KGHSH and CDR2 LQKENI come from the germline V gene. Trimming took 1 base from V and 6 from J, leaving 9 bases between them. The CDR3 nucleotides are TGTGCCAGCTCACCACGGACAGAGGATGGCTACACCTTC. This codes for CASSPRTEDGYTF.

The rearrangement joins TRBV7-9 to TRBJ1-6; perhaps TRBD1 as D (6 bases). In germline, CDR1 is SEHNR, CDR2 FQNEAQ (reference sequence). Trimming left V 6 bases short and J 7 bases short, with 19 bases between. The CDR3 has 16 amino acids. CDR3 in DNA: TGTGCCAGCAGTTCCGGCCGGGGGCAGAAGAATTCACCCCTCCACTTT. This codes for CASSSGRGQKNSPLHF.

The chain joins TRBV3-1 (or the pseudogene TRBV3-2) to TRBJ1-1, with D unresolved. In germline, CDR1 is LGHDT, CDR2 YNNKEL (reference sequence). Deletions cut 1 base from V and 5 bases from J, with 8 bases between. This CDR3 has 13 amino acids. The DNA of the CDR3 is TGTGCCAGCAGCCAAGCCGAAAGGACTGAAGCTTTCTTT. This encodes CASSQAERTEAFF.

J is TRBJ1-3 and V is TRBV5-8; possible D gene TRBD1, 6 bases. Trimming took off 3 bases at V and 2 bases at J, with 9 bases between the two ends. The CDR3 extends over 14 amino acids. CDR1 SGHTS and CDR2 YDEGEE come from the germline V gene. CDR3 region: CASSSGQPGNTIYF. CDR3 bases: TGTGCCAGCAGCTCGGGACAACCTGGAAACACCATATATTTT.

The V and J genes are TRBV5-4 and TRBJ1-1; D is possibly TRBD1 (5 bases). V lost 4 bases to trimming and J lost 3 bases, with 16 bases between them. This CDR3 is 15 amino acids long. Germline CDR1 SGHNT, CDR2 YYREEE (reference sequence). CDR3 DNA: TGTGCCAGCAGCCCATTTATGGGGGAGGACACTGAAGCTTTCTTT. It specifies CASSPFMGEDTEAFF.

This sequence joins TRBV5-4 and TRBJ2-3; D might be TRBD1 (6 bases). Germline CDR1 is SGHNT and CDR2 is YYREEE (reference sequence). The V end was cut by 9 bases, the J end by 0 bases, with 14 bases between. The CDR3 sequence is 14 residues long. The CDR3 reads CATYRDTSTDTQYF. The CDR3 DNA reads TGTGCCACGTACCGGGACACTAGCACAGATACGCAGTATTTT.

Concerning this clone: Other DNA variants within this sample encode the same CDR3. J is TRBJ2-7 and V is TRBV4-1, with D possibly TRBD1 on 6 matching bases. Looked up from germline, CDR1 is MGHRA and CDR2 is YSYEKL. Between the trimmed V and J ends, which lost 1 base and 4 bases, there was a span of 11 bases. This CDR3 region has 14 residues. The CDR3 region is CASSQGGQGYEQYF. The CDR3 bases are TGCGCCAGCAGCCAAGGGGGGCAGGGTTACGAGCAGTACTTC.

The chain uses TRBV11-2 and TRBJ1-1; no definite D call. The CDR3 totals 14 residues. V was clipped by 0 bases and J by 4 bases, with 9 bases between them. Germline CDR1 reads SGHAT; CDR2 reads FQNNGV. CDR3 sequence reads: CASSLEGLGTEAFF. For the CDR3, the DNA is TGTGCCAGCAGCTTAGAGGGGTTGGGCACTGAAGCTTTCTTT.

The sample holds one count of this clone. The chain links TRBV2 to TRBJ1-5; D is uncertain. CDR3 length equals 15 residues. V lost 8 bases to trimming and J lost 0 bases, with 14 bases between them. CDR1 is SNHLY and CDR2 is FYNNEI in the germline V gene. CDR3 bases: TGTGCCAGCGACGAGGACGGCCTTAGCAATCAGCCCCAGCATTTT. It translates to CASDEDGLSNQPQHF.

The CDR3 reads CASSPSGGTQPQHF. The CDR3 region has the DNA TGTGCCAGCAGCCCGAGCGGGGGCACTCAGCCCCAGCATTTT. The chain couples TRBV11-3 to TRBJ1-5; tentatively, D is TRBD1 (6 bases). This CDR3 has 14 residues. Trimming stripped 5 bases from V and 6 bases from J, with 14 bases between. Germline-derived CDR1 and CDR2 are SGHNT and YENEEA.

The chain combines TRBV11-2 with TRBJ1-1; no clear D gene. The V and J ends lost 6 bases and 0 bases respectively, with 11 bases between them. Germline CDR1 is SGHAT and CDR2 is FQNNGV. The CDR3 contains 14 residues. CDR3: CASRRETLNTEAFF. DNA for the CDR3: TGTGCCAGCAGGAGAGAAACTTTGAACACTGAAGCTTTCTTT.

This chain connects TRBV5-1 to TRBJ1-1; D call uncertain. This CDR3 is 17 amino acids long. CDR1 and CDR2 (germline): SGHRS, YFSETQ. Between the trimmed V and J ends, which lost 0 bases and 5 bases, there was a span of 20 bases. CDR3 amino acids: CASSLVGQTSRGTEAFF. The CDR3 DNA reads TGCGCCAGCAGCTTGGTGGGCCAGACCTCCCGGGGTACTGAAGCTTTCTTT.

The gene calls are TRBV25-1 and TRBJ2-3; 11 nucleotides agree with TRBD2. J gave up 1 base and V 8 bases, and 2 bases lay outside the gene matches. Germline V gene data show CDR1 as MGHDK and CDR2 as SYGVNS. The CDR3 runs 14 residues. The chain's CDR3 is CASELAGGTDTQYF. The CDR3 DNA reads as TGTGCCAGCGAACTAGCGGGGGGCACAGATACGCAGTATTTT.

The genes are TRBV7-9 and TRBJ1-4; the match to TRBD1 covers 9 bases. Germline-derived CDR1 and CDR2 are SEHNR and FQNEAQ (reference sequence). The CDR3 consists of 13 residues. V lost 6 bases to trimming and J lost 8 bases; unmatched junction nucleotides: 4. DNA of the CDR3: TGTGCCAGCAGGGCGACAGGGGGAGAAAAACTGTTTTTT. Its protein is CASRATGGEKLFF.

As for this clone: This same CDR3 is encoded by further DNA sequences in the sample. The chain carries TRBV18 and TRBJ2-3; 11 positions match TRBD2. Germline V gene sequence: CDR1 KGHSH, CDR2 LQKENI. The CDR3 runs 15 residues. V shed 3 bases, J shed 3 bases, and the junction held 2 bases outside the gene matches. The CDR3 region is CASSPLAGGTDTQYF. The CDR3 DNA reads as TGTGCCAGCTCACCGCTAGCGGGGGGAACAGATACGCAGTATTTT.

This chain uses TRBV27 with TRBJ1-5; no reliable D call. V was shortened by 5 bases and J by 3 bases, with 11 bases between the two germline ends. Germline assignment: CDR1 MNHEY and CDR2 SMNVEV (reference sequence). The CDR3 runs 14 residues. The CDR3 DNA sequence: TGTGCCAGCAGTCCGTCCGGGAACAATCAGCCCCAGCATTTT. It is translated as CASSPSGNNQPQHF.

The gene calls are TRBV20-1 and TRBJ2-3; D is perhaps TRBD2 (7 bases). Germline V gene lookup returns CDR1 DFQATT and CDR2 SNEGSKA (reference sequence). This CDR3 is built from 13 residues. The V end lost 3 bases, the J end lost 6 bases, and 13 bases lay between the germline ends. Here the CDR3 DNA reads TGCAGTGCTAGTTGGGGGGGGCGGGATACGCAGTATTTT. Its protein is CSASWGGRDTQYF.

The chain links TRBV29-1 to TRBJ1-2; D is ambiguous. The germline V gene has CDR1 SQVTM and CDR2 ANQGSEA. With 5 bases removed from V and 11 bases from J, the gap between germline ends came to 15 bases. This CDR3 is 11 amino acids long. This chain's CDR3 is CSVRTSAGYTF. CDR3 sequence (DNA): TGCAGCGTTAGGACCTCAGCGGGGTACACCTTC.

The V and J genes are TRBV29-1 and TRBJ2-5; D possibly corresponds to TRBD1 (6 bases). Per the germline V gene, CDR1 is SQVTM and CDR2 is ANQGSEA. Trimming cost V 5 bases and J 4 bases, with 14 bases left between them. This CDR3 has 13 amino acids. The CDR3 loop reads CSVPTTGRETQYF. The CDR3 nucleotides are TGCAGCGTTCCAACGACAGGCCGAGAGACCCAGTACTTC.

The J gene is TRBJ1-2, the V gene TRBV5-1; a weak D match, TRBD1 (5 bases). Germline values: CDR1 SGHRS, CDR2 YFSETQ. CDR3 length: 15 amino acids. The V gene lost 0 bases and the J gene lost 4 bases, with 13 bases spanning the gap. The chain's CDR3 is CASSLGVEGAYGYTF. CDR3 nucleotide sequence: TGCGCCAGCAGCTTGGGCGTGGAAGGGGCCTATGGCTACACCTTC. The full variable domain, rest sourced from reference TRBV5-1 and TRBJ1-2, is KAGVTQTPRYLIKTRGQQVTLSCSPISGHRSVSWYQQTPGQGLQFLFEYFSETQRNKGNFPGRFSGRQFSNSRSEMNVSTLELGDSALYLCASSLGVEGAYGYTFGSGTRLTVV.

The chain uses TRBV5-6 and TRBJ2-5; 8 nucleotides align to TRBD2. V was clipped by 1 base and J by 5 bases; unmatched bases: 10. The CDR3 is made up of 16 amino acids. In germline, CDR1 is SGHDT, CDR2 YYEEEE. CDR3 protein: CASSLPGLEIFETQYF. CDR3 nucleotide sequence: TGTGCCAGCAGCTTGCCGGGACTAGAAATTTTCGAGACCCAGTACTTC.

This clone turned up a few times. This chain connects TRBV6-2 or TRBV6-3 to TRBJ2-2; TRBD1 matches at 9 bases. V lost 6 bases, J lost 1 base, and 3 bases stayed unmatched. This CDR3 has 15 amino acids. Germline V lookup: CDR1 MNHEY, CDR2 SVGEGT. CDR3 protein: CASSRDRENTGELFF. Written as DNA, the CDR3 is TGTGCCAGCAGCCGGGACAGGGAGAACACCGGGGAGCTGTTTTTT.